What follows are 25 T cell receptor beta chains derived from one specimen sequenced in a study of long-term antiretroviral therapy in people with HIV. Survey-level resolution applied to immunoSEQ assay v3.0. Only in-frame clones appear in the TCRdb table, and some are missing; sequencing was by immunoSEQ multiplex PCR. The sample records approximately 32,000 clones, 83% being singletons. This specimen consisted of unsorted PBMCs, obtained 0.4 years before starting antiretroviral therapy. Every receptor here comes from a man younger than 35 with HIV.

V usage is TRBV20-1 and J usage is TRBJ2-3; tentative D call: TRBD1 (5 bases). Germline CDR1 is DFQATT and CDR2 is SNEGSKA (reference sequence). This CDR3 contains 11 residues. V lost 2 bases, J lost 6 bases, and 6 bases lay in between. CDR3 residues: CSARPGDTQYF. Here the CDR3 DNA reads TGCAGTGCTAGACCAGGGGATACGCAGTATTTT.

The genes are TRBV7-5 and TRBJ2-6; the D segment call TRBD2 is taken from the table without a DNA check. TRBV7-5 is a pseudogene segment. The CDR3 contains 16 residues. The CDR3 DNA reads as TGTGCCAGTTTTTTGGCGGGCGTACCTGGGGCCAACGTCCTGACTTTC. Amino acid sequence: CASFLAGVPGANVLTF.

The V call is TRBV5-1, the J call TRBJ2-6; D is perhaps TRBD1 (5 bases). Trimming cost V 0 bases and J 0 bases, with 7 bases left between them. The CDR3 consists of 16 residues. Germline CDR1 reads SGHRS; CDR2 reads YFSETQ. The CDR3 nucleotides read TGCGCCAGCAGCTTGGGACAGAACTCTGGGGCCAACGTCCTGACTTTC. Translating it yields CASSLGQNSGANVLTF.

The chain links TRBV27 to TRBJ2-7; D is unresolved. The V gene lost 1 base and the J gene lost 2 bases, with 15 bases spanning the gap. The CDR3 extends over 16 amino acids. CDR1 and CDR2 (germline): MNHEY, SMNVEV (reference sequence). The CDR3 region has the DNA TGTGCCAGCAGTTTATTGCCCCCGACGGCCGCCTACGAGCAGTACTTC. This translates into CASSLLPPTAAYEQYF.

V gene TRBV2 combines with J gene TRBJ2-3, with D possibly matching TRBD1 (5 bases). Trimming removed 7 bases at V and 3 bases at J, with 5 bases between. CDR3 length: 11 residues. Germline V gene data show CDR1 as SNHLY and CDR2 as FYNNEI. The CDR3 sequence is CASKGTDTQYF. In nucleotides, the CDR3 is TGTGCCAGCAAGGGGACAGATACGCAGTATTTT.

The rearrangement uses TRBV5-1 and TRBJ2-1, with D possibly matching TRBD2 (6 bases). This CDR3 is built from 13 residues. In germline, CDR1 is SGHRS, CDR2 YFSETQ. Trimming shortened V by 3 bases and J by 6 bases, and 10 bases separated the two germline ends. DNA of the CDR3: TGCGCCAGCAGCTCGGAGGGTCTCAATGAGCAGTTCTTC. This gives the protein CASSSEGLNEQFF. Together with reference TRBV5-1 and TRBJ2-1, the CDR3 gives the full variable domain: KAGVTQTPRYLIKTRGQQVTLSCSPISGHRSVSWYQQTPGQGLQFLFEYFSETQRNKGNFPGRFSGRQFSNSRSEMNVSTLELGDSALYLCASSSEGLNEQFFGPGTRLTVL.

Only a few counts were recorded for this clone. CDR3 in amino acids: CASSLGSDHRLFF. The CDR3 DNA reads as TGTGCCAGCAGCTTAGGATCAGATCACCGACTGTTTTTT. The chain links TRBV7-9 to TRBJ1-4; D is uncertain. Germline V gene sequence: CDR1 SEHNR, CDR2 FQNEAQ (reference sequence). V dropped 1 base and J dropped 13 bases, with 13 bases sitting between them. This CDR3 is built from 13 residues.

V and J are TRBV5-6 and TRBJ1-1, with D possibly TRBD1 on 5 matching bases. V lost 3 bases and J 8 bases, leaving 17 bases between the germline ends. Germline V gene sequence: CDR1 SGHDT, CDR2 YYEEEE. The CDR3 length is 14 residues. The CDR3 region has the DNA TGTGCCAGCAGCTGGAATCTTGGGGGTCGCGAAGCTTTCTTT. It translates to CASSWNLGGREAFF.

The rearrangement uses TRBV10-3 and TRBJ2-3, with 7 bases aligning to TRBD2. The CDR3 is 13 amino acids. Germline CDR1 ENHRY, CDR2 SYGVKD. V trimming: 8 bases; J trimming: 8 bases; junction bases outside the gene matches: 10. The chain's CDR3 is CAILEGSGGTQYF. The CDR3 DNA follows: TGTGCCATCTTAGAGGGCTCGGGGGGTACGCAGTATTTT.

The chain joins TRBV7-2 to TRBJ1-2, with TRBD1 identical over 11 bases. V shed 4 bases and J 4 bases; nucleotides not matched to a gene: 2. Germline V CDR1 and CDR2: SGHTA, FQGNSA. CDR3 length equals 14 residues. This CDR3 reads CASSWGQGGYGYTF. The CDR3 nucleotides are TGTGCCAGCAGCTGGGGACAGGGGGGCTATGGCTACACCTTC.

The chain is built from TRBV4-1 and TRBJ1-2, with a weak D call TRBD1 (5 bases). This CDR3 spans 14 amino acids. Trimming stripped 4 bases from V and 8 bases from J, with 17 bases between. Germline V CDR1 and CDR2: MGHRA, YSYEKL. The CDR3 loop is CASSLHDSAQGYTF. CDR3 bases: TGCGCCAGCAGCCTCCACGACAGTGCACAGGGCTACACCTTC.

J is TRBJ2-7 and V is TRBV27; 10 nucleotides match TRBD2. V gave up 2 bases and J gave up 3 bases; unmatched junction bases: 4. This CDR3 is built from 15 residues. Per the germline V gene, CDR1 is MNHEY and CDR2 is SMNVEV (reference sequence). CDR3 bases: TGTGCCAGCAGTTTAAGTAGCGGGAGGTACTACGAGCAGTACTTC. It is translated as CASSLSSGRYYEQYF.

Turning to this clone: One end of the junction fails to match germline, which may point to a read error. The chain combines TRBV7-8 with TRBJ2-3, with a weak D call TRBD2 (6 bases). This CDR3 spans 15 amino acids. Germline CDR1 reads SGHVS; CDR2 reads FQNEAQ. CDR3 residues: CASSSKEGITDTRYF. Here the CDR3 DNA reads TGTGCCAGCAGCTCCAAGGAGGGGATCACAGATACGCGGTATTTT.

This clone was found once. The V and J genes are TRBV10-1 and TRBJ2-5; D unresolved. Trimming shortened V by 1 base and J by 0 bases, and 33 bases separated the two germline ends. The CDR3 sequence is 23 residues long. Germline CDR1 and CDR2: WNHNN and SYGVQD (reference sequence). The CDR3 protein is CASSEFRERARSEHSPYQETQYF. CDR3 DNA: TGCGCCAGCAGTGAGTTCCGAGAAAGGGCGAGATCAGAACATTCCCCGTACCAAGAGACCCAGTACTTC.

The chain combines TRBV20-1 with TRBJ2-7; D is uncertain. CDR1 is DFQATT and CDR2 is SNEGSKA in the germline V gene (reference sequence). The germline V and J ends were trimmed by 0 bases and 1 base, with 1 base remaining between them. There are 11 residues in the CDR3. The CDR3 region is CSARDSYEQYF. CDR3 nucleotides: TGCAGTGCTAGAGATTCCTACGAGCAGTACTTC.

The chain recombines TRBV28 with TRBJ2-7, with 10 bases identical to TRBD2. Germline V gives CDR1 MDHEN, CDR2 SYDVKM. The CDR3 loop spans 15 amino acids. After removal of 5 bases from V and 4 bases from J, the junction contained 8 bases not matched to a gene. CDR3 in DNA: TGTGCCAGCAGTCCCTCGGCTAGCGGGAGATACGAGCAGTACTTC. It codes for CASSPSASGRYEQYF.

This rearrangement joins TRBV14 to TRBJ2-1; the match to TRBD1 covers 7 bases. This CDR3 has 16 amino acids. V lost 4 bases to trimming and J lost 7 bases; unmatched junction nucleotides: 13. Germline V gene lookup returns CDR1 SGHDN and CDR2 FVKESK. CDR3 coding DNA: TGTGCCAGCAGCCGTCTCCCGGGACAGTTGGGGAATGAGCAGTTCTTC. It is translated as CASSRLPGQLGNEQFF.

J is TRBJ2-5 and V is TRBV7-3, with D possibly matching TRBD2 (6 bases). The CDR3 contains 14 residues. Germline V lookup: CDR1 SGHTA, CDR2 FQGTGA. V shed 1 base and J shed 1 base, with 7 bases lying between them. The CDR3 loop is CASSLNGGQETQYF. The CDR3 coding sequence is TGTGCCAGCAGCTTAAACGGGGGCCAAGAGACCCAGTACTTC.

About this clone: One end of the junction does not line up with germline, which may come from a read error. V gene TRBV7-7 combines with J gene TRBJ2-3; D possibly matches TRBD1 or TRBD2 (5 bases each). The CDR3 loop spans 12 amino acids. Germline V lookup: CDR1 SSHAT, CDR2 FNYEAQ (reference sequence). The CDR3 DNA reads as TGTGCTAGCAGCTTAGATGGGGGTACGCAGTATTTT. As protein: CASSLDGGTQYF.

The J gene is TRBJ2-4, the V gene TRBV14; D not resolved. CDR1 is SGHDN and CDR2 is FVKESK in the germline V gene. This CDR3 contains 16 residues. V gave up 2 bases and J gave up 3 bases, with 14 bases separating them. CDR3 loop: CASSQSTEDFKNIQYF. CDR3 DNA sequence: TGTGCCAGCAGCCAAAGTACAGAAGATTTCAAAAACATTCAGTACTTC.

This clone has a handful of counts. This chain connects TRBV7-3 to TRBJ1-1, with 9 bases that match TRBD1. CDR1 and CDR2 from the germline V gene are SGHTA and FQGTGA. The length of the CDR3 is 15 residues. The trim removed 4 bases at V and 4 bases at J, leaving 7 bases unmatched. In DNA form, the CDR3 reads TGTGCCAGCAGCTCAACAGGGGGCTTGGGCACTGAAGCTTTCTTT. Amino acids: CASSSTGGLGTEAFF.

The chain recombines TRBV5-4 with TRBJ2-7; TRBD1 matches at 7 bases. Germline V lookup: CDR1 SGHNT, CDR2 YYREEE (reference sequence). The CDR3 length is 14 residues. The V gene end was trimmed by 4 bases and the J gene end by 6 bases; junction bases not matched to a gene: 10. The CDR3 DNA follows: TGTGCCAGCAGCCACATAGATACAGGGGCCGAGCAGTACTTC. Translated, it gives CASSHIDTGAEQYF.

The chain has TRBV9 and TRBJ1-2; no firm D call. The CDR3 consists of 12 residues. Trimming stripped 3 bases from V and 14 bases from J, with 17 bases between. Germline V gene sequence: CDR1 SGDLS, CDR2 YYNGEE. CDR3 DNA sequence: TGTGCCAGCAGCGCCTGGGCCGAGTTTACAACCTTC. It translates to CASSAWAEFTTF. Full variable domain (remainder filled in from reference TRBV9 and TRBJ1-2): DSGVTQTPKHLITATGQRVTLRCSPRSGDLSVYWYQQSLDQGLQFLIQYYNGEERAKGNILERFSAQQFPDLHSELNLSSLELGDSALYFCASSAWAEFTTFGSGTRLTVV.

This clone was seen more than once but under ten times. This chain connects TRBV28 to TRBJ1-5; D gene ambiguous. With 8 bases removed from V and 0 bases from J, the gap between germline ends came to 11 bases. The CDR3 runs 14 residues. Germline V gives CDR1 MDHEN, CDR2 SYDVKM. The CDR3 region has the DNA TGTGCCAGCGCAGCGGCCAGTAGCAATCAGCCCCAGCATTTT. This translates into CASAAASSNQPQHF.

This chain uses TRBV5-6 with TRBJ1-1; D not certain. Trimming cost V 3 bases and J 7 bases, with 10 bases left between them. This CDR3 has 12 amino acids. CDR1 SGHDT and CDR2 YYEEEE come from the germline V gene. CDR3 sequence reads: CASSSGILEAFF. DNA of the CDR3: TGTGCCAGCAGCTCCGGGATTCTTGAAGCTTTCTTT.